These 5 T cell receptor beta chains originate from one sample sequenced in a study of sequential checkpoint blockade in melanoma. The method was immunoSEQ multiplex PCR; TCRdb's version includes in-frame clones alone and lacks a portion of them. Among around 6,000 clones, roughly 50% were seen once, and the ten largest hold 25% to 30%. Treatment indicated: randomized to nivolumab then ipilimumab (arm A) or the reverse (arm B). Sequences were derived from CD8+ T cells sorted from blood (inferred from file names), sampled from a patient given nivolumab and ipilimumab in sequence. These receptors were taken from a human patient with melanoma. Some clones in this sample may be carry-over from other donors' samples.

V usage is TRBV11-2 and J usage is TRBJ1-1; 7 bases fit TRBD1. V was clipped by 3 bases and J by 2 bases; unmatched bases: 6. CDR3 length: 15 residues. CDR1 and CDR2 (germline): SGHAT, FQNNGV. The CDR3 sequence: CASSFMTGINTEAFF. The DNA for the CDR3 is TGTGCCAGCAGCTTTATGACAGGGATAAACACTGAAGCTTTCTTT.

The genes are TRBV27 and TRBJ1-1; 8 bases are shared with TRBD1. Germline V gene data show CDR1 as MNHEY and CDR2 as SMNVEV (reference sequence). V shed 2 bases and J 0 bases; nucleotides not matched to a gene: 5. This CDR3 is 16 amino acids long. For the CDR3, the DNA is TGTGCCAGCAGTTTAACAGGGGGAAATTTGAACACTGAAGCTTTCTTT. Amino acids: CASSLTGGNLNTEAFF.

This clone occurred a few times. The gene calls are TRBV7-9 and TRBJ1-1; 7 bases map to TRBD1. Germline V gene lookup returns CDR1 SEHNR and CDR2 FQNEAQ (reference sequence). The trim removed 5 bases at V and 3 bases at J, leaving 6 bases unmatched. The CDR3 runs to 14 residues. Written as DNA, the CDR3 is TGTGCCAGCAGCCCACAGACAGGGCACACTGAAGCTTTCTTT. The encoded protein is CASSPQTGHTEAFF.

The V and J genes are TRBV6-6 and TRBJ2-7; D is uncertain. CDR1 is MNHNY, CDR2 SVGAGI, per germline (reference sequence). The CDR3 covers 15 residues. V was pared by 0 bases and J by 5 bases, with 14 bases between. CDR3 DNA: TGTGCCAGCAGTTACTCTGGGCAGACGGATGACGAGCAGTACTTC. Translating gives CASSYSGQTDDEQYF.

The chain has TRBV16 and TRBJ1-1; 10 positions agree with TRBD1. The CDR3 runs 16 residues. Germline V gene sequence: CDR1 KGHSY, CDR2 FQNENV. J was trimmed by 6 bases and V by 1 base; bases with no gene match: 8. The chain's CDR3 is CASSQFLGTGVAEAFF. DNA of the CDR3: TGTGCCAGCAGCCAATTCTTGGGGACAGGGGTCGCTGAAGCTTTCTTT. The variable domain in full, with the rest retrieved from reference TRBV16 and TRBJ1-1, is GEEVAQTPKHLVRGEGQKAKLYCAPIKGHSYVFWYQQVLKNEFKFLISFQNENVFDETGMPKERFSAKCLPNSPCSLEIQATKLEDSAVYFCASSQFLGTGVAEAFFGQGTRLTVV.